Reported below is one TCR beta chain. This sample stems from a study of T-cell memory formation after mild COVID-19. Each CDR3 protein gets one entry after TCRdb re-called the 5' RACE reads with MiXCR. The sample carries over 500,000 distinct CDR3 sequences, around 15% recorded once. V lost 7 bases and J lost 7, with 13 bases in between. This CDR3 contains 13 residues. The germline gives CDR1 LNHDA, CDR2 SQIVND (reference sequence). The chain employs TRBV19 and TRBJ2-2; unclear D gene. Sequencing used PBMCs or a T cell subset sorted from them (not recorded which). The TCR originated in an adult woman who had mild COVID-19 (a few samples of this study predate the infection). Cell type and time point are not known. CDR3 loop: CASTQVSGGELFF. CDR3 nucleotide sequence: TGTGCCAGTACCCAGGTGTCGGGCGGGGAGCTGTTTTTT.